The rows below give T cell receptor beta chains drawn from one sample of a study of T cells in Graves' hyperthyroidism and ophthalmopathy. TCRdb redid the calling of the multiplex PCR reads with MiXCR, one entry per CDR3 protein. The sample has some 760,000 distinct CDR3 sequences, around 15% seen once. The sequencing sample was made of blood. The origin of the receptors is a woman under 30 with Graves' hyperthyroidism. Each CDR3 is given with its conserved first and last residue. A D gene is named only where the DNA matches it firmly. Clone size is stated in some rows and not others, as once, few, many or a class when expanded.

v_gene,d_gene,j_gene,abundance,CDR3aa,CDR3nt
TRBV18,-,TRBJ2-7,few,CASSGAQDEQYF,TGTGCCAGTTCAGGGGCCCAGGACGAGCAGTACTTC
TRBV20-1,-,TRBJ2-7,many,CSARDIKGVLSYEQYF,TGCAGTGCTAGAGATATAAAGGGGGTGCTCTCCTACGAGCAGTACTTC
TRBV7-2,-,TRBJ2-7,many,CASSSASDSYEQYF,TGTGCCAGCAGCTCTGCGAGTGATTCCTACGAGCAGTACTTC
TRBV16,TRBD2,TRBJ2-5,-,CASSQPLSGSPSRETRYF,TGTGCCAGCAGCCAGCCGCTAAGCGGGAGCCCCTCGAGAGAGACCCGGTACTTC
TRBV20-1,-,TRBJ1-1,many,CSAPEASITTTEAFF,TGCAGTGCCCCGGAAGCCAGCATAACCACCACTGAAGCTTTCTTT
TRBV6-5,-,TRBJ2-1,few,CASSYPGAGNNEQFF,TGTGCCAGCAGTTACCCCGGGGCTGGCAACAATGAGCAGTTCTTC
TRBV3-1,TRBD1,TRBJ1-1,many,CASSETGVNTEAFF,TGTGCCAGCAGCGAGACAGGGGTGAACACTGAAGCTTTCTTT
TRBV10-1,TRBD1,TRBJ1-4,-,CAVDRGPRDEKLFF,TGCGCCGTGGACAGGGGGCCGCGTGATGAAAAACTGTTTTTT
TRBV27,-,TRBJ2-7,few,CASSLALDNPLDEQYF,TGTGCCAGCAGTTTAGCCCTGGACAACCCCTTGGACGAGCAGTACTTC
TRBV11-1,TRBD1,TRBJ1-2,once,CASSLRGTGGLYGYTF,TGTGCCAGCAGCTTAAGGGGGACAGGAGGACTCTATGGCTACACCTTC
TRBV5-1,-,TRBJ2-3,-,CASSLGLVVDTQYF,TGTGCCAGCAGCCTGGGCTTGGTCGTGGATACGCAGTATTTT
TRBV6-6,-,TRBJ1-1,many,CASSYPEGGNTEAFF,TGTGCCAGCAGTTACCCCGAAGGGGGGAACACTGAAGCTTTCTTT
TRBV5-1,-,TRBJ2-1,few,CASSLVVEISEQFF,TGCGCCAGCAGCTTGGTAGTCGAAATTAGTGAGCAGTTCTTC
TRBV28,-,TRBJ1-5,once,CASIEGTDQPQHF,TGTGCCAGCATTGAGGGAACGGATCAGCCCCAGCATTTT
TRBV2,TRBD2,TRBJ2-1,many,CASRIPGLGNEQFF,TGTGCCAGCAGGATCCCGGGACTAGGTAATGAGCAGTTCTTC
TRBV7-9,-,TRBJ2-3,many,CASSLAFARRDTQYF,TGTGCCAGCAGCTTAGCGTTCGCTAGGAGGGATACGCAGTATTTT
TRBV20-1,-,TRBJ2-7,-,CSATTRAAVLHYEQYF,TGCAGTGCTACGACCCGGGCGGCGGTTCTTCACTACGAGCAGTACTTC
TRBV14,TRBD1,TRBJ2-7,-,CASSPRQGRFPYEQYF,TGTGCCAGCAGCCCCCGACAGGGGAGGTTCCCCTACGAGCAGTACTTC
TRBV7-9,TRBD1,TRBJ2-5,-,CASSYLAGQGIQETQYF,TGTGCCAGCAGCTACCTCGCGGGACAGGGTATTCAAGAGACCCAGTACTTC
TRBV5-5,-,TRBJ1-2,-,CASSLGSGLNYGYTF,TGTGCCAGCAGCTTGGGATCCGGGCTCAACTATGGCTACACCTTC
TRBV3-1,TRBD1,TRBJ2-7,many,CASSQVSRTGGSSYEQYF,TGTGCCAGCAGCCAAGTATCTCGGACAGGGGGAAGCTCCTACGAGCAGTACTTC
TRBV14,TRBD2,TRBJ2-3,-,CASSPILPLAGGADTQYF,TGTGCCAGCAGCCCGATTTTACCCTTAGCGGGAGGTGCAGATACGCAGTATTTT
TRBV2,TRBD2,TRBJ2-1,many,CASRREGSSYNEQFF,TGTGCCAGTAGGAGGGAGGGGAGCTCCTACAATGAGCAGTTCTTC
TRBV30,TRBD1,TRBJ2-1,many,CAWSTGTGGYNEQFF,TGTGCCTGGAGCACCGGGACAGGGGGATACAATGAGCAGTTCTTC
TRBV11-2,TRBD1,TRBJ2-5,many,CASSKTGGEETQYF,TGTGCCAGCAGCAAGACAGGGGGCGAAGAGACCCAGTACTTC
TRBV3-1,-,TRBJ2-2,few,CASLQNTGELFF,TGTGCCAGCCTACAGAACACCGGGGAGCTGTTTTTT
TRBV7-3,TRBD1,TRBJ2-1,-,CASSRDSPNSYNEQFF,TGTGCCAGCAGCCGGGACAGCCCCAACTCCTACAATGAGCAGTTCTTC
TRBV13,-,TRBJ1-3,few,CATSRRIFSGNTIYF,TGTGCCACATCAAGACGGATTTTCTCTGGAAACACCATATATTTT
TRBV6-5,TRBD2,TRBJ2-7,many,CASSYLTGSGTYEQYF,TGTGCCAGCAGTTACTTGACGGGTAGCGGGACCTACGAGCAGTACTTC
TRBV18,TRBD1,TRBJ2-7,few,CASSIRAGTGTPGEQYF,TGTGCCAGCTCGATACGAGCCGGGACAGGGACCCCCGGAGAGCAGTACTTC
TRBV7-9,-,TRBJ1-2,many,CASSPHRDGYTF,TGTGCCAGCAGCCCCCACAGGGATGGCTACACCTTC
TRBV20-1,-,TRBJ2-5,many,CSAARTETQYF,TGCAGTGCCGCTAGAACGGAGACCCAGTACTTC
TRBV7-8,-,TRBJ1-5,many,CASSSRQPPGPQHF,TGTGCCAGCAGCTCTCGACAGCCACCTGGGCCCCAGCATTTT
TRBV19,-,TRBJ1-5,-,CASSIDDASNQPQHF,TGTGCCAGTAGTATAGATGACGCAAGCAATCAGCCCCAGCATTTT
TRBV20-1,-,TRBJ2-7,many,CSARDLGDLPYEQYF,TGCAGTGCTAGAGATCTGGGGGACTTGCCCTACGAGCAGTACTTC
TRBV4-1,-,TRBJ2-3,many,CASSQADTYTDTQYF,TGCGCCAGCAGCCAAGCTGACACTTACACAGATACGCAGTATTTT
TRBV28,-,TRBJ1-6,few,CASSLSGWGAYNSPLHF,TGTGCCAGCAGTCTTTCGGGATGGGGGGCTTATAATTCACCCCTCCACTTT
TRBV14,-,TRBJ1-2,few,CASSQSRNYGYTF,TGTGCCAGCAGCCAGTCCCGAAACTATGGCTACACCTTC
TRBV6-1,TRBD2,TRBJ2-1,few,CASSPRHTSGSYEQFF,TGTGCCAGCAGTCCGAGACATACTAGCGGGAGTTATGAGCAGTTCTTC
TRBV7-2,TRBD2,TRBJ2-7,-,CASSPRTSGRASHYEQYF,TGTGCCAGCAGCCCTAGGACTAGCGGGAGGGCCTCCCACTACGAGCAGTACTTC
TRBV7-2,-,TRBJ2-7,many,CASSLEVGVSYEQYF,TGTGCCAGCAGCTTAGAGGTAGGGGTTTCCTACGAGCAGTACTTC
TRBV7-8,TRBD1,TRBJ2-1,many,CASSLGGQPRGHNEQFF,TGTGCCAGCAGCTTAGGGGGACAGCCCCGAGGGCACAATGAGCAGTTCTTC
TRBV28,TRBD2,TRBJ2-1,many,CASSRFSGSDNEQFF,TGTGCCAGCAGTCGCTTTAGCGGGAGTGACAATGAGCAGTTCTTC
TRBV29-1,TRBD1,TRBJ2-3,few,CSVGRQGAADTQYF,TGCAGCGTTGGAAGGCAGGGGGCCGCAGATACGCAGTATTTT
TRBV12-3/TRBV12-4,-,TRBJ2-7,few,CASSLRQGGRYEQYF,TGTGCCAGCAGCCTACGACAGGGCGGGAGGTACGAGCAGTACTTC
TRBV12-3/TRBV12-4,-,TRBJ1-5,few,CASGMGNQPQHF,TGTGCCAGCGGAATGGGAAATCAGCCCCAGCATTTT